What follows are 5 T cell receptor beta chains derived from one specimen sequenced in a study of blood T cells in healthy people across ages. Primed by a sample-barcoded 5' primer and a J-beta primer mix, a second PCR proceeded for about 6 to 12 cycles. Via MiXCR, TCRdb re-called the 5' RACE reads, giving one row per CDR3 protein. The sample lists around 1.5 million distinct CDR3 sequences, 42% occurring once. Sequencing was performed on blood. Every receptor here comes from a woman under 30 in good health.

This sequence joins TRBV20-1 and TRBJ2-3; 13 positions match TRBD2. Germline V CDR1 and CDR2: DFQATT, SNEGSKA (reference sequence). The CDR3 loop spans 14 amino acids. As DNA, the CDR3 is TGCAGCGCCGGGACTAGCGGGATGCCAGATACGCAGTATTTT. Encoded protein: CSAGTSGMPDTQYF.

The chain links TRBV21-1 to TRBJ1-6. TRBV21-1 is tagged as a pseudogene. The CDR3 sequence is 14 residues long. The CDR3 loop is CASSNEGLYSPLHF. DNA for the CDR3: TGTGCCAGCAGCAACGAGGGACTATATTCACCCCTCCACTTT.

The gene calls are TRBV2 and TRBJ2-1; no clear D gene. Trimming took 6 bases from V and 5 from J, leaving 17 bases between them. CDR1 and CDR2 (germline): SNHLY, FYNNEI. There are 15 residues in the CDR3. The CDR3 bases are TGTGCCAGCAGGGACGGACGAGCGAGAAACAATGAGCAGTTCTTC. Translation gives CASRDGRARNNEQFF.

V is TRBV10-3 and J is TRBJ2-5; tentatively, D is TRBD2 (5 bases). The CDR3 sequence is 16 residues long. Between the trimmed V and J ends, which lost 5 bases and 4 bases, there was a span of 20 bases. Germline assignment: CDR1 ENHRY and CDR2 SYGVKD. CDR3 sequence reads: CAISPREGLIRETQYF. CDR3 sequence (DNA): TGTGCCATCAGTCCGCGCGAGGGCCTAATACGAGAGACCCAGTACTTC.

The V call is TRBV5-1, the J call TRBJ2-7, with 8 positions matching TRBD1. The J segment lost 1 base and the V segment lost 6 bases, leaving 9 bases of the junction unmatched. Germline loops: CDR1 SGHRS, CDR2 YFSETQ. This CDR3 spans 15 amino acids. The CDR3 protein is CASNQGQGWSYEQYF. In DNA form, the CDR3 reads TGCGCCAGCAACCAAGGACAGGGTTGGTCCTACGAGCAGTACTTC.